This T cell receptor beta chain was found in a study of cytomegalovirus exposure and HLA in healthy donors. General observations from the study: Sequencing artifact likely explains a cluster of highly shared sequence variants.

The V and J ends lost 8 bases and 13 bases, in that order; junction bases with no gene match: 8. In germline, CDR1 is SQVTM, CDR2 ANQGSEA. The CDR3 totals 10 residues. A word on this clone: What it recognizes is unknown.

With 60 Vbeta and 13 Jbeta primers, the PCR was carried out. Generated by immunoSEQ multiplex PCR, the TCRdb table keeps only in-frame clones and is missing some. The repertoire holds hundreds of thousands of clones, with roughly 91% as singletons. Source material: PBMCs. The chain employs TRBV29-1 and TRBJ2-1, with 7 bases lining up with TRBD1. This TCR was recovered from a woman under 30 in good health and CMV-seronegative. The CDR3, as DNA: TGCAGCTCAAGCCGGGACAGACAGTTCTTC. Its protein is CSSSRDRQFF.